Following are 5 T cell receptor beta chains from one sample sequenced in a study of metastatic and nonmetastatic thyroid tumors. Thyroid surgery had not been preceded by any treatment in any patient. TCRdb re-called the PCR reads with MiXCR. The repertoire holds some 33,000 clones, with about 10% as singletons. What was sequenced was blood. These receptor sequences come from a female donor with papillary thyroid cancer or a benign thyroid nodule (not recorded which). Some clones in this sample may be carry-over from other donors' samples.

This clone is labeled medium-sized. The rearrangement links TRBV12-3 or TRBV12-4 to TRBJ2-7; D call uncertain. This CDR3 spans 13 amino acids. V was clipped by 3 bases and J by 1 base, with 7 bases between them. This chain's CDR3 is CASSFGFSYEQYF. CDR3 coding DNA: TGTGCCAGCAGTTTCGGCTTTTCCTACGAGCAGTACTTC.

As regards this clone: The junction differs from germline at one of its ends, possibly a read error. The rearrangement links TRBV24-1 to TRBJ2-1; D unresolved. CDR1 and CDR2 from the germline V gene are KGHDR and SFDVKD. The CDR3 sequence is 15 residues long. The CDR3 here is CATCDPWTAYNEQFF. CDR3 coding DNA: TGTGCCACCTGTGACCCTTGGACGGCCTACAATGAGCAGTTCTTC.

This chain links TRBV6-6 with TRBJ2-3; 10 bases map to TRBD2. From germline, CDR1 is MNHNY and CDR2 SVGAGI (reference sequence). Losses at the gene ends were 1 base for V and 8 bases for J; bases not matched to a gene: 9. The CDR3 covers 16 residues. The CDR3 sequence is CASSYFRAGGPGTQYF. In DNA form, the CDR3 reads TGTGCCAGCAGTTACTTCAGAGCGGGAGGGCCAGGTACGCAGTATTTT.

This clone was seen many times. The junction shows a germline mismatch at one end, possibly a read error. The chain combines TRBV4-2 with TRBJ1-1; no firm D call. The CDR3 is 13 amino acids. Germline V lookup: CDR1 LGHNA, CDR2 YNFKEQ. Here the CDR3 reads CASSQVMNTKAFF. The CDR3 nucleotides read TGTGCCAGCAGCCAAGTAATGAACACTAAAGCTTTCTTT.

This clone was recorded many times. The CDR3 loop reads CASSPAGSYNEQFF. CDR3 DNA sequence: TGTGCCAGCAGCCCCGCCGGGAGCTACAATGAGCAGTTCTTC. J is TRBJ2-1 and V is TRBV12-3 or TRBV12-4; D possibly corresponds to TRBD2 (6 bases). The CDR3 length is 14 residues. The ends were cut back, 6 bases at V and 3 bases at J, with 12 bases in the middle.